The present T cell receptor (beta chain) was sequenced within a study of PD-L1 blockade in urothelial cancer. Study details: Across blood samples, T cells had a median count of roughly 140,000.

TCRdb keeps only in-frame clones here, not all; method: immunoSEQ multiplex PCR. The sample yields 29,000 or so clones, about 90% seen once. The junction had 7 bases not matched to a gene; V was cut back by 6 bases and J by 2 bases. The CDR3 consists of 16 residues. From germline, CDR1 is SEHNR and CDR2 FQNEAQ (reference sequence). The TCR originated in a man aged 50 or older with urothelial cancer. This sample comprised PBMCs, obtained around atezolizumab (anti-PD-L1) treatment. This chain connects TRBV7-9 to TRBJ1-3; TRBD1 agrees at 10 bases. CDR3 in amino acids: CASRTTGGFTGNTIYF. The CDR3 DNA reads TGTGCCAGCAGAACGACAGGGGGCTTCACTGGAAACACCATATATTTT.